This T cell receptor beta chain was retrieved from a study of control samples from healthy donors and cancer patients (TCRdb year 2020). Library preparation used the immunoSEQ multiplex PCR assay. TCRdb re-hosts the immuneACCESS table, in-frame sequences only. Its copies lack some clones; in the studies checked, an unresolved V gene accounts for under half of them, and the cause for the rest is not known. The sample records approximately 150,000 clones, roughly nine tenths of which are singletons. Over 4.5% of the sample is held by the ten biggest clonotypes. In the case of this clone: Its antigen is currently not known. No base quality information exists; no much larger clone differs at one position.

The receptor's source is a young man in good health. The sequenced material came from blood.

The CDR3 sequence is CASSPPGEDEQYF. The sequence in DNA is TGTGCCAGCTCACCACCGGGGGAAGACGAGCAGTACTTC. Recombination linked TRBV18 to TRBJ2-7; the D call could be TRBD1 or TRBD2, with each sharing 5 bases. Reading from cysteine to phenylalanine, the CDR3 counts 13 amino acids. Of all the DNA, just the CDR3 is kept, 39 bases in frame from base 1. Trimming removed 0 bases from V and 5 bases from J, leaving 8 bases between the germline ends. The germline V gene provides CDR1 KGHSH and CDR2 LQKENI.